The clone carrying this T cell receptor beta chain was seen more than once but under ten times. The antigen is unknown. This entry is derived from a study of response to subunit inactivated influenza vaccine. Study results and limitations: Every seasonal influenza vaccination brings in few new T cells, the authors suggested.

Germline V gives CDR1 MDHEN, CDR2 SYDVKM. The V end was cut by 7 bases, the J end by 0 bases, with 7 bases between. This CDR3 contains 14 residues. TCRdb fed the RT-PCR reads into MiXCR, producing one record per CDR3 protein. Of 650,000 to 800,000 distinct CDR3 sequences listed, about 14% are singletons. V usage is TRBV28 and J usage is TRBJ2-6; a weak D match, TRBD2 (5 bases). Sequenced material: PBMCs from blood, taken approximately 15 days before vaccination. This TCR came from a man in his fifties or sixties who received an inactivated influenza vaccine. The CDR3 spells CASKRGSGANVLTF. The CDR3 DNA follows: TGTGCCAGCAAACGGGGCTCTGGGGCCAACGTCCTGACTTTC.